The clone carrying this TCR beta chain was seen many times. This CDR3 spans 15 amino acids. Trimming shortened V by 5 bases and J by 3 bases, and 13 bases separated the two germline ends. CDR1 LNHNV and CDR2 YYDKDF come from the germline V gene (reference sequence). The sample belongs to a study of neurological immune-mediated disorders. A single record per CDR3 protein comes from TCRdb applying MiXCR to the 5' RACE reads. This sample yields around 80,000 distinct CDR3 sequences, of which around a tenth are seen a single time; about 1.8% belongs to the top ten. The chain combines TRBV15 with TRBJ1-4; perhaps TRBD1 as D (5 bases). The TCR originated in a man aged 35 to 55 in good health. The sample was PBMCs. CDR3 protein: CATSATGTANEKLFF. CDR3 nucleotides: TGTGCCACCAGCGCCACCGGGACTGCTAATGAAAAACTGTTTTTT.